Sequencing of this T cell receptor (beta chain) was carried out in a study of T-cell memory formation after mild COVID-19. The CDR3 is 15 amino acids. The V end lost 0 bases, the J end lost 5 bases, and 12 bases lay between the germline ends. Germline loops: CDR1 SGHVS, CDR2 FQNEAQ. TCRdb independently ran MiXCR on the 5' RACE reads; one entry per CDR3 protein. The sample lists 550,000 to 600,000 distinct CDR3 sequences, roughly 20% occurring once. Specimen: PBMCs or a T cell subset sorted from them (not recorded which). The rearrangement links TRBV7-8 to TRBJ2-3; D gene uncertain. This sequence originates from an adult woman who had mild COVID-19 (a few samples of this study predate the infection). Cell type and time point are not known. This chain's CDR3 is CASSLARLIRDTQYF. CDR3 DNA sequence: TGTGCCAGCAGCTTAGCGAGGCTAATAAGAGATACGCAGTATTTT.